Sequencing of this TCR beta chain was carried out in a study of T cell responses to AZD1222 COVID-19 vaccine. In the study overall: Both about-4-week and about-12-week second-dose recipients were combined. Study results and caveats: At study baseline, merely five or six AZD1222 recipients were seropositive. When two AZD1222 doses had been given, Spike-specific TCR breadth and depth rose. The CD4 TCRs associated with vaccination extended across spike and predominated at 160-218 and 743-854.

CDR1 and CDR2 (germline): LGHNA, YNFKEQ. CDR3 length equals 18 residues. The V end lost 5 bases, the J end lost 0 bases, and 23 bases lay between the germline ends. Sequencing used immunoSEQ multiplex PCR; TCRdb keeps in-frame clones, though not all of them. The sample lists roughly 180,000 clones, approximately 86% occurring once. In the case of this clone: Its antigen is unidentified.

This TCR derives from an adult in good health. The chain is built from TRBV4-2 and TRBJ2-7; D is possibly TRBD2 (5 bases). The input for sequencing was peripheral blood, taken on day 0 of AZD1222 vaccination. The CDR3 loop reads CASSFTRPWETSSYEQYF. CDR3 DNA: TGTGCCAGCAGCTTTACCCGGCCCTGGGAGACGAGCTCCTACGAGCAGTACTTC.